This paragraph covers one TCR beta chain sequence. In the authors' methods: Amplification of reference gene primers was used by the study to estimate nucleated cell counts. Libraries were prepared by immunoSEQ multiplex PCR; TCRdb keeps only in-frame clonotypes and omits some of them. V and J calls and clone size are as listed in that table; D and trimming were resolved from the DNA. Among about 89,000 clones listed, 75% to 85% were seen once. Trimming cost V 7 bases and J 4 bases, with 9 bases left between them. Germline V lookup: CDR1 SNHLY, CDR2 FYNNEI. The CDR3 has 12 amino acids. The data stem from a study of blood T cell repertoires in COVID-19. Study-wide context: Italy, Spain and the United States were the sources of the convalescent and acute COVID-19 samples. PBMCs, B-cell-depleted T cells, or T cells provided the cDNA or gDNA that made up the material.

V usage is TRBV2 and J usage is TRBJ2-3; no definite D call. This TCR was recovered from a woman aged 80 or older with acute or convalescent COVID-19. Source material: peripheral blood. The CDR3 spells CASTGDPDTQYF. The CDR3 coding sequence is TGTGCCAGCACGGGTGACCCAGATACGCAGTATTTT.